One sample yielded the 18 T cell receptor beta chains listed below, sequenced in a study of T cell responses to AZD1222 COVID-19 vaccine. Sequencing used immunoSEQ multiplex PCR; TCRdb keeps in-frame clones, though not all of them. The data contain roughly 120,000 clones, approximately 88% of them seen just once; the ten biggest clones take up 10% to 15%. Sequenced here: peripheral blood, sampled on day 0 of MenACWY control vaccination. Every receptor here comes from an adult in good health.

The chain combines TRBV10-3 with TRBJ2-7; 7 bases are a match to TRBD1. The CDR3 consists of 13 residues. With 9 bases clipped from V and 3 bases from J, the junction kept 8 bases outside the gene matches. Looked up from germline, CDR1 is ENHRY and CDR2 is SYGVKD. The CDR3 DNA reads TGTGCCATGGCGAGGGGGCTCCTCTACGAGCAGTACTTC. This codes for CAMARGLLYEQYF.

This clone has just one count. The junction and the germline gene differ at one end; a read error may be behind it. The rearrangement uses TRBV7-7 and TRBJ2-3; D not resolved. The CDR3 is 15 residues long. The germline CDR1 and CDR2 sequences are SSHAT and FNYEAQ (reference sequence). The CDR3 region has the DNA TGTGCTAGCAGCCCAACTGGAATTAGCACAGATACGCAGTATTTT. Protein product: CASSPTGISTDTQYF. The whole variable domain, remainder taken from reference TRBV7-7 and TRBJ2-3, is GAGVSQSPRYKVTKRGQDVTLRCDPISSHATLYWYQQALGQGPEFLTYFNYEAQPDKSGLPSDRFSAERPEGSISTLTIQRTEQRDSAMYRCASSPTGISTDTQYFGPGTRLTVL.

The chain uses TRBV11-2 and TRBJ1-5, with TRBD1 matching 8 bases. V dropped 5 bases and J dropped 6; count of bases not matched to a gene: 9. This CDR3 region has 15 residues. The germline gives CDR1 SGHAT, CDR2 FQNNGV. CDR3 in amino acids: CASSLDRGGRQPQHF. CDR3 in DNA: TGTGCCAGCAGCCTCGACAGGGGAGGTCGTCAGCCCCAGCATTTT.

V usage is TRBV20-1 and J usage is TRBJ2-1, with D tentatively TRBD2 (6 bases). This CDR3 region has 12 residues. The V and J ends lost 3 bases and 14 bases respectively, with 17 bases between them. Germline V CDR1 and CDR2: DFQATT, SNEGSKA (reference sequence). The CDR3 loop reads CSASKLALEEFF. DNA of the CDR3: TGCAGTGCTAGTAAACTAGCACTAGAGGAGTTCTTC.

The V call is TRBV18, the J call TRBJ2-7; 9 bases are shared with TRBD1. Germline trimming cut 4 bases from V and 9 bases from J; bases unmatched to any gene: 13. Germline V CDR1 and CDR2: KGHSH, LQKENI. CDR3 length: 15 residues. Here the CDR3 reads CASSLDRGQRAGQYF. The CDR3 DNA follows: TGTGCCAGCTCACTGGACAGGGGACAGAGAGCCGGGCAGTACTTC.

The chain is built from TRBV7-6 and TRBJ2-5; possible D gene TRBD2, 5 bases. Germline V lookup: CDR1 SGHVS, CDR2 FNYEAQ. V lost 5 bases, J lost 4 bases, and 17 bases lay in between. The CDR3 runs to 15 residues. The CDR3 DNA is TGTGCCAGCAGCCCCGCTTCGAGGGTTCGAGAGACCCAGTACTTC. This gives the protein CASSPASRVRETQYF.

This clone is a singleton in its sample. The rearrangement joins TRBV28 to TRBJ2-3; D is uncertain. The V end was cut by 2 bases, the J end by 2 bases, with 2 bases between. Germline V gene lookup returns CDR1 MDHEN and CDR2 SYDVKM. The CDR3 loop spans 12 amino acids. The CDR3 region is CASSLDTDTQYF. CDR3 coding DNA: TGTGCCAGCAGTTTAGACACAGATACGCAGTATTTT. Complete variable domain (other parts from reference TRBV28 and TRBJ2-3): DVKVTQSSRYLVKRTGEKVFLECVQDMDHENMFWYRQDPGLGLRLIYFSYDVKMKEKGDIPEGYSVSREKKERFSLILESASTNQTSMYLCASSLDTDTQYFGPGTRLTVL.

The chain joins TRBV4-1 to TRBJ2-7; 10 bases line up with TRBD2. Germline V gives CDR1 MGHRA, CDR2 YSYEKL. The CDR3 is 16 amino acids. Germline trimming cut 0 bases from V and 6 bases from J; bases unmatched to any gene: 8. CDR3 region: CASSQDQAGGPGEQYF. The CDR3 region has the DNA TGCGCCAGCAGCCAAGACCAAGCGGGAGGGCCGGGCGAGCAGTACTTC.

The chain has TRBV7-9 and TRBJ1-2; D uncertain. V lost 3 bases and J lost 4, with 12 bases in between. Per germline, CDR1 SEHNR and CDR2 FQNEAQ (reference sequence). This CDR3 has 14 residues. The CDR3 DNA sequence: TGTGCCAGCAGCTTCCTCGGCGTTACCTATGGCTACACCTTC. Its protein is CASSFLGVTYGYTF.

The chain is built from TRBV5-6 and TRBJ2-4; no firm D call. V was clipped by 2 bases and J by 0 bases, with 12 bases between them. CDR1 SGHDT and CDR2 YYEEEE come from the germline V gene. The CDR3 totals 16 residues. CDR3 nucleotide sequence: TGTGCCAGCAGCTTACGACACGATCTAGCCAAAAACATTCAGTACTTC. This translates into CASSLRHDLAKNIQYF.

The V gene is TRBV12-3 or TRBV12-4, the J gene TRBJ1-5; D uncertain. The CDR3 is 13 amino acids. V was pared by 4 bases and J by 5 bases, with 9 bases between. DNA for the CDR3: TGTGCCAGCAGTTATGGGTACGATCAGCCCCAGCATTTT. Protein product: CASSYGYDQPQHF.

CDR3 in amino acids: CSASKRSRAYEQYF. The CDR3 nucleotides are TGCAGTGCTAGTAAGAGGAGCAGAGCCTACGAGCAGTACTTC. The V and J genes are TRBV20-1 and TRBJ2-7; D is uncertain. Germline V CDR1 and CDR2: DFQATT, SNEGSKA (reference sequence). V was trimmed by 3 bases and J by 2 bases, leaving 14 bases between them. This CDR3 comprises 14 residues.

The rearrangement uses TRBV7-2 and TRBJ2-5, with TRBD1 matching 10 bases. CDR1 is SGHTA and CDR2 is FQGNSA in the germline V gene. The CDR3 is made up of 14 amino acids. The V segment lost 5 bases and the J segment 4 bases; nucleotides outside the gene matches: 4. Here the CDR3 reads CASSPGQGRETQYF. Written as DNA, the CDR3 is TGTGCCAGCAGCCCGGGACAGGGGAGAGAGACCCAGTACTTC.

The chain is built from TRBV11-2 and TRBJ2-7; D remains unclear. This CDR3 is built from 10 residues. The germline V and J ends were trimmed by 6 bases and 9 bases, with 9 bases remaining between them. From germline, CDR1 is SGHAT and CDR2 FQNNGV. In DNA form, the CDR3 reads TGTGCCAGCAGTGGTCAGTTGCAGTACTTC. It codes for CASSGQLQYF. Based on the CDR3 plus reference TRBV11-2 and TRBJ2-7, the full variable domain is EAGVAQSPRYKIIEKRQSVAFWCNPISGHATLYWYQQILGQGPKLLIQFQNNGVVDDSQLPKDRFSAERLKGVDSTLKIQPAKLEDSAVYLCASSGQLQYFGPGTRLTVT.

The chain recombines TRBV7-8 with TRBJ1-4; possibly TRBD1 for D (5 bases). The CDR3 covers 14 residues. The ends were cut back, 1 base at V and 6 bases at J, with 9 bases in the middle. Germline CDR1 is SGHVS and CDR2 is FQNEAQ. The CDR3 region has the DNA TGTGCCAGCAGCTTAGGGGGCGGCTATGAAAAACTGTTTTTT. Protein sequence: CASSLGGGYEKLFF.

In this sample, this clone turned up once. The rearrangement joins TRBV6-4 to TRBJ1-2; the match to TRBD1 covers 10 bases. The germline gives CDR1 MRHNA, CDR2 SNTAGT. The V and J ends lost 0 bases and 6 bases, in that order; junction bases with no gene match: 1. The CDR3 is made up of 14 amino acids. The CDR3 region has the DNA TGTGCCAGCAGTGACTCCGGGACAGGGGATGGCTACACCTTC. Protein: CASSDSGTGDGYTF.

This chain uses TRBV3-1 (or the pseudogene TRBV3-2) with TRBJ2-2; 10 nucleotides match TRBD1. V lost 4 bases to trimming and J lost 6 bases; unmatched junction nucleotides: 8. This CDR3 is built from 16 residues. Germline V gene lookup returns CDR1 LGHDT and CDR2 YNNKEL (reference sequence). The CDR3 is CASSPRDRGSSGELFF. In nucleotides, the CDR3 is TGTGCCAGCAGCCCAAGGGACAGGGGAAGTTCCGGGGAGCTGTTTTTT.

The chain has TRBV5-8 and TRBJ1-2; D is ambiguous. V was pared by 3 bases and J by 7 bases, with 16 bases between. This CDR3 comprises 14 residues. In germline, CDR1 is SGHTS, CDR2 YDEGEE. The CDR3 protein is CASSSDLGRSGYTF. The CDR3 DNA reads as TGTGCCAGCAGCTCGGACCTAGGGAGGAGTGGCTACACCTTC.